This T cell receptor (beta chain) was documented in a study of shared clonotypes between healthy human individuals. Genomic DNA of every subset was divided equally among multiple immunoSEQ plates. TCRdb's table, derived via immunoSEQ multiplex PCR, lists solely in-frame clones and lacks some. The sample contains millions of clones, about 95% of which appear only once. CD45RA-negative memory and CD45RA+ naive subsets were split from the CD4+ cells. Trimming took off 0 bases at V and 4 bases at J, with 9 bases between the two ends. The CDR3 has 14 residues. Germline V gene sequence: CDR1 SGHRS, CDR2 YFSETQ.

This clonotype was obtained from a young man in good health. Sequences were obtained from naive CD4+ T cells sorted from blood. Noted subset: CD45RA+ positively selected. The V and J genes are TRBV5-1 and TRBJ2-3, with D possibly matching TRBD1 (6 bases). CDR3: CASSLAGTSDTQYF. The CDR3 DNA sequence: TGCGCCAGCAGCTTGGCCGGGACATCAGATACGCAGTATTTT.